The clone carrying this TCR beta chain was detected ten times or more. As yet, its antigen is unknown. It was RNA transcripts that yielded the amplified TCR beta CDR3 regions. An initial round of RT-PCR targeting the TCR CDR3 relied on the HTBI primer set. TCRdb reanalysed the multiplex PCR reads using MiXCR and keeps one entry per CDR3 protein. Here the sample spans about 400,000 distinct CDR3 sequences, roughly 15% being singletons. The sample is drawn from a study of T cells in Graves' hyperthyroidism and ophthalmopathy. Study findings and constraints: Median prediction lead before ophthalmopathy onset was about 6.5 months with the model. Patients with ophthalmopathy were separated from those with stable hyperthyroidism by a 13 V-J model.

Clinical symptoms, serum thyroxine and TRAb, thyroid ultrasound and orbital computed tomography were used for the diagnoses. V lost 8 bases to trimming and J lost 5 bases, with 13 bases between them. The CDR3 runs to 13 residues. Germline V gene lookup returns CDR1 MDHEN and CDR2 SYDVKM. The receptor was derived from a woman aged 55-70 years with Graves' ophthalmopathy. The sample was blood. V usage is TRBV28 and J usage is TRBJ1-5, with a tentative D call TRBD1 (5 bases). CDR3 residues: CASDGRADQPQHF. CDR3 sequence (DNA): TGTGCCAGCGATGGCAGGGCCGATCAGCCCCAGCATTTT.